In this sample, the clone carrying this TCR beta chain turned up once. Antigen specificity is unknown. This record belongs to a study of T cell repertoires in cytomegalovirus infection. Overall study context: Public TCR beta signatures were indicative of both CMV infection and a matching HLA type. Study observations and caveats: Summed frequency of shared TCR beta families picked out CMV carriers who also had the relevant HLA.

CDR3 size: 10 residues. Looked up from germline, CDR1 is MGHDK and CDR2 is SYGVNS. Trimming removed 10 bases from V and 5 bases from J, with 9 bases in between. Each CDR3 protein is one row after TCRdb ran MiXCR on the reads. This table has 500,000 to 600,000 distinct CDR3 sequences, about 15% appearing once. Sequenced material: CD8+ T cells from PBMCs. This receptor was identified in a human donor in good health (CMV status not recorded). Some clones in this sample may be carry-over from other donors' samples. The rearrangement joins TRBV25-1 to TRBJ2-7; D perhaps matches TRBD1 (6 bases). The CDR3 sequence: CATGVNEQYF. CDR3 coding DNA: TGTGCCACAGGGGTTAACGAGCAGTACTTC.